This TCR beta chain was captured by sequencing in a study of long-term antiretroviral therapy in people with HIV. Germline CDR1 and CDR2: MDHEN and SYDVKM. V dropped 6 bases and J dropped 7; count of bases not matched to a gene: 9. This CDR3 spans 14 amino acids. This clone has just one count. The study drew at least one pre-ART and at least two post-ART PBMC samples from every donor. Everyone in the study who had HIV was treated in the United States. Investigators performed immunoSEQ version v3.0 at survey level. Assay: immunoSEQ multiplex PCR; the TCRdb copy retains only in-frame clones and omits some. This sample carries fewer than 40,000 clones, around 88% of them seen once, and the ten largest clones take roughly 3.6%.

The receptor was derived from a young woman with HIV. The sequencing used unsorted PBMCs, collected just before starting antiretroviral therapy. This chain uses TRBV28 with TRBJ2-7, with 10 bases identical to TRBD1. CDR3 sequence reads: CASRPTGGESEQYF. In nucleotides, the CDR3 is TGTGCCAGCAGACCGACAGGGGGCGAGTCTGAGCAGTACTTC.